This T cell receptor (beta chain) was sequenced in a study of T cell repertoires in cytomegalovirus infection. About the research overall: Through public TCR beta signatures, both CMV infection and matching HLA type were indicated.

Study-wide findings and caveats: The ex vivo response showed dominance by HLA-C-restricted CMV-specific TCR beta clonotypes. Frequencies of public TCR beta families were cumulated, and this identified carriers of CMV plus the relevant HLA.

TCRdb reprocessed the reads with MiXCR, giving one entry per CDR3 protein. The sample records 57,000 or so distinct CDR3 sequences, 33% being singletons. Worth noting for this clonotype: Its cognate antigen is unknown.

Trimming cost V 0 bases and J 2 bases; bases outside gene matches: 6. In germline, CDR1 is SGHRS, CDR2 YFSETQ. This CDR3 has 17 residues. The V call is TRBV5-1, the J call TRBJ2-2, with 8 bases matching TRBD2. The clonotype was recovered from a human donor in good health (CMV status not recorded). Some clones in this sample may be carry-over from other donors' samples. The sample taken for sequencing was PBMCs, sequenced either directly or after in vitro stimulation (not recorded which). CDR3 region: CASSLGPGGPNTGELFF. CDR3 sequence (DNA): TGCGCCAGCAGCTTGGGCCCGGGGGGGCCCAACACCGGGGAGCTGTTTTTT.